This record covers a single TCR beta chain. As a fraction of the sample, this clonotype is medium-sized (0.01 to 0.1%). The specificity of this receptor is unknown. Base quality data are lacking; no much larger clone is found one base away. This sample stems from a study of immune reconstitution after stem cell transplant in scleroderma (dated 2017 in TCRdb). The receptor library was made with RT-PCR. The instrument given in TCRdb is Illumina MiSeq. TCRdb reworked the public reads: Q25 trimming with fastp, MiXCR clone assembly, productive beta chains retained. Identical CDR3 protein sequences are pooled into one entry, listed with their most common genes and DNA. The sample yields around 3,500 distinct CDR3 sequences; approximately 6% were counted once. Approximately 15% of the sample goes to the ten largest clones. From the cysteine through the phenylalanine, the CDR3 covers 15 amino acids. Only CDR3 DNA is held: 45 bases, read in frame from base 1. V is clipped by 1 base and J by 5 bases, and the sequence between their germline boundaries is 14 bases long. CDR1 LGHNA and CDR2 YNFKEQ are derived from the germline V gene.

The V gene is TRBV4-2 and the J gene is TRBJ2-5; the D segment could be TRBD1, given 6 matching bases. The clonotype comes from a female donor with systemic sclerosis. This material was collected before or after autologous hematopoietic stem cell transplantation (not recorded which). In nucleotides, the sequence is TGTGCCAGCAGCCAAGCGGCTAGAAGGGGGGAGACCCAGTACTTC. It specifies CASSQAARRGETQYF.